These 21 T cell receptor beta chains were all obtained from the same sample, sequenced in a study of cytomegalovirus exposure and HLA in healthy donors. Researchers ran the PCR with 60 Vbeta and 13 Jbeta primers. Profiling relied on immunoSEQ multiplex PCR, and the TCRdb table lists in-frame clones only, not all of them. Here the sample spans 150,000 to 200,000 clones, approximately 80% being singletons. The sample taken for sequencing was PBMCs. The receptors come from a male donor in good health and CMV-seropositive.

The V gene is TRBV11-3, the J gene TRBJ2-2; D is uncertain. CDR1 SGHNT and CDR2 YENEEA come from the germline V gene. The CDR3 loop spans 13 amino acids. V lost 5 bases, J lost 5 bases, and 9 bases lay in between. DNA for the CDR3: TGTGCCAGCAGCAAACAGAGTACCGGGGAGCTGTTTTTT. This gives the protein CASSKQSTGELFF.

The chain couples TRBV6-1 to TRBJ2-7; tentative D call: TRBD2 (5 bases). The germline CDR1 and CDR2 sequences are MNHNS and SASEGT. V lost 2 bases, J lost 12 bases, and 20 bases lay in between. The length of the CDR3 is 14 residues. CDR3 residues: CASSESGRALRPYF. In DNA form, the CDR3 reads TGTGCCAGCAGTGAAAGCGGCCGGGCCCTTAGACCGTACTTC.

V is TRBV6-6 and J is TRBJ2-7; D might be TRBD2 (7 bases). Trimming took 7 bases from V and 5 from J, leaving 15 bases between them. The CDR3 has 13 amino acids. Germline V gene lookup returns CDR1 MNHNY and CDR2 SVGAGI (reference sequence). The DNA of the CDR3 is TGTGCCAGCACCCTCCCGGGGGGCCACGAGCAGTACTTC. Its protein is CASTLPGGHEQYF.

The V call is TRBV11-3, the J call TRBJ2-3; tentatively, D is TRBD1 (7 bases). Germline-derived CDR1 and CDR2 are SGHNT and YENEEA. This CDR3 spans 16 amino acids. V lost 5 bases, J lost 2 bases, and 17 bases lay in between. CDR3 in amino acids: CASSRGTVGATDTQYF. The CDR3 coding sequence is TGTGCCAGCAGCCGCGGGACAGTCGGGGCCACAGATACGCAGTATTTT. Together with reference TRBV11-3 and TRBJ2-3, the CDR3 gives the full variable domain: EAGVVQSPRYKIIEKKQPVAFWCNPISGHNTLYWYLQNLGQGPELLIRYENEEAVDDSQLPKDRFSAERLKGVDSTLKIQPAELGDSAVYLCASSRGTVGATDTQYFGPGTRLTVL.

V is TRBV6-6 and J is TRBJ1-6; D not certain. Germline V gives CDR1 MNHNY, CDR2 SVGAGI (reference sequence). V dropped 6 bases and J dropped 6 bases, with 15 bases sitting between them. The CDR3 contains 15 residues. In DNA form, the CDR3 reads TGTGCCAGCAGGCCCTTTGAGGGAATTAATTCACCCCTCCACTTT. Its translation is CASRPFEGINSPLHF.

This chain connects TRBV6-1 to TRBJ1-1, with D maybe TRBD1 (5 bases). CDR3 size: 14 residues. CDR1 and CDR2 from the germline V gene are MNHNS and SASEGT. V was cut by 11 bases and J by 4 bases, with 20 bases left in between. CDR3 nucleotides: TGTGCCCTATCCCGCCCAGGGAGGCGCACTGAAGCTTTCTTT. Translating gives CALSRPGRRTEAFF.

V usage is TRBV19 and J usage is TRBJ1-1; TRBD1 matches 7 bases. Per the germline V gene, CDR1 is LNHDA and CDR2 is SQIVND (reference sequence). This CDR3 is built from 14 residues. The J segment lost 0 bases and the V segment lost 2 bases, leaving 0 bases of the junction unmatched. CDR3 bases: TGTGCCAGTAGTATACAGGGGGTGAACACTGAAGCTTTCTTT. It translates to CASSIQGVNTEAFF.

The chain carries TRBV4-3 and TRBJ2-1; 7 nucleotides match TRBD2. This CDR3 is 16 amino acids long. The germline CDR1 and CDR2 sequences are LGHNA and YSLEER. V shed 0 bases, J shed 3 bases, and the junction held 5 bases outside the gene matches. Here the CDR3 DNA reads TGCGCCAGCAGCCAAGATTGGAGCGGGGTCTACAATGAGCAGTTCTTC. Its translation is CASSQDWSGVYNEQFF.

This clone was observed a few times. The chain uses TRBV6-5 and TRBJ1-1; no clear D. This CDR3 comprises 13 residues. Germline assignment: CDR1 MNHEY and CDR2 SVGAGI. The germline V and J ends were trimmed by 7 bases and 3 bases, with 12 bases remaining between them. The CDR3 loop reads CASNAGPDTEAFF. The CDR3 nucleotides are TGTGCCAGCAACGCAGGCCCTGACACTGAAGCTTTCTTT.

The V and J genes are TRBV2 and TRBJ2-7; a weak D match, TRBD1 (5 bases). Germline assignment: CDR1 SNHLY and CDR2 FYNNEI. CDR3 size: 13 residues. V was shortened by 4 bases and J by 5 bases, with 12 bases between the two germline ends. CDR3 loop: CASSGLLRDEQYF. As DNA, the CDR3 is TGTGCCAGCAGTGGTCTGCTCAGGGACGAGCAGTACTTC.

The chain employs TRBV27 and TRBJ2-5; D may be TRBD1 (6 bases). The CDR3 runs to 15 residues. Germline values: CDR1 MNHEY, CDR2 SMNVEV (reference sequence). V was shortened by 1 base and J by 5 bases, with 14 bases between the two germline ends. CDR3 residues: CASSLYGQGKETQYF. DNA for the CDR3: TGTGCCAGCAGTTTATATGGGCAGGGGAAGGAGACCCAGTACTTC.

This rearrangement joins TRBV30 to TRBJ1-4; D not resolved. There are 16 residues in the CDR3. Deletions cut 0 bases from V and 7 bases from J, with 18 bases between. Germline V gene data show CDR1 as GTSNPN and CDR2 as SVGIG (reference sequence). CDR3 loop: CAWSVPVGRSSEKLFF. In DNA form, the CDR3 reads TGTGCCTGGAGTGTACCCGTAGGCAGGTCGAGTGAAAAACTGTTTTTT.

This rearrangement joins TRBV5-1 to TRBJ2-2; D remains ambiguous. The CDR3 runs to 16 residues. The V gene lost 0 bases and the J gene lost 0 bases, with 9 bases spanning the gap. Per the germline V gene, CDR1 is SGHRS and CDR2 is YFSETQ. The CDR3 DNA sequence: TGCGCCAGCAGCTTGGTGGCAGGCGCGAACACCGGGGAGCTGTTTTTT. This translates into CASSLVAGANTGELFF.

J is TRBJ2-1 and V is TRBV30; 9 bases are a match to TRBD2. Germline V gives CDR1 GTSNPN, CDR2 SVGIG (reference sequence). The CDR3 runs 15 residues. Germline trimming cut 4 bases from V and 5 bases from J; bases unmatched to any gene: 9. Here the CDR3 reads CAWKGRGGQNNEQFF. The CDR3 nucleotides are TGTGCCTGGAAAGGGCGGGGGGGCCAGAACAATGAGCAGTTCTTC. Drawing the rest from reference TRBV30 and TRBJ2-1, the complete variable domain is SQTIHQWPATLVQPVGSPLSLECTVEGTSNPNLYWYRQAAGRGLQLLFYSVGIGQISSEVPQNLSASRPQDRQFILSSKKLLLSDSGFYLCAWKGRGGQNNEQFFGPGTRLTVL.

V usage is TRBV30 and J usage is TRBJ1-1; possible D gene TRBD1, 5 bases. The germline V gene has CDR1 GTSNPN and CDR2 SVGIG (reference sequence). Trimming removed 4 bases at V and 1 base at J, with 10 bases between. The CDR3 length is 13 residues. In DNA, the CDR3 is TGTGCCTGGATCCCCAGGGAGAACACTGAAGCTTTCTTT. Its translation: CAWIPRENTEAFF. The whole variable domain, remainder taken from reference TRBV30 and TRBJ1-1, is SQTIHQWPATLVQPVGSPLSLECTVEGTSNPNLYWYRQAAGRGLQLLFYSVGIGQISSEVPQNLSASRPQDRQFILSSKKLLLSDSGFYLCAWIPRENTEAFFGQGTRLTVV.

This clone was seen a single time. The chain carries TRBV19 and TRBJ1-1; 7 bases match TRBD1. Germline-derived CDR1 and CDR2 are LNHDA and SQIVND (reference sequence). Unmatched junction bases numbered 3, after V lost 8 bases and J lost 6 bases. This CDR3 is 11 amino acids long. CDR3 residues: CASHRGAEAFF. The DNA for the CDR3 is TGTGCCAGTCACAGGGGAGCTGAAGCTTTCTTT.

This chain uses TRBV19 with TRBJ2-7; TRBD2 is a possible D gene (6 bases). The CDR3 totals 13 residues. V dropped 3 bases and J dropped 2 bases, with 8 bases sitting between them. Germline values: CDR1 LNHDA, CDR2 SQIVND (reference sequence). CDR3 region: CASSIGTPYEQYF. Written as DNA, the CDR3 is TGTGCCAGTAGTATCGGGACTCCCTACGAGCAGTACTTC. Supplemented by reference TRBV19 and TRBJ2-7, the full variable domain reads DGGITQSPKYLFRKEGQNVTLSCEQNLNHDAMYWYRQDPGQGLRLIYYSQIVNDFQKGDIAEGYSVSREKKESFPLTVTSAQKNPTAFYLCASSIGTPYEQYFGPGTRLTVT.

The CDR3 sequence is CAWSVGASGGVQETQYF. For the CDR3, the DNA is TGTGCCTGGAGTGTAGGGGCTAGCGGGGGGGTACAAGAGACCCAGTACTTC. This chain connects TRBV30 to TRBJ2-5; 12 nucleotides match TRBD2. With 0 bases clipped from V and 2 bases from J, the junction kept 7 bases outside the gene matches. The length of the CDR3 is 17 residues. The V gene's germline CDR1 is GTSNPN and CDR2 SVGIG (reference sequence).

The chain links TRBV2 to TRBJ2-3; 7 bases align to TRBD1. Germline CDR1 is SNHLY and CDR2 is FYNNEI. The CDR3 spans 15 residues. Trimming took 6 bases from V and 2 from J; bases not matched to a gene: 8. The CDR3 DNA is TGTGCCAGCAGAGCCCGACAGGGTTTCACAGATACGCAGTATTTT. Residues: CASRARQGFTDTQYF.

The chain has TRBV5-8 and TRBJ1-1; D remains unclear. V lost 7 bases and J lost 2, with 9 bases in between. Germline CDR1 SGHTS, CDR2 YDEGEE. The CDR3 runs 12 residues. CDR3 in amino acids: CASPGSNTEAFF. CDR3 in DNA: TGTGCCAGCCCGGGGAGTAACACTGAAGCTTTCTTT.

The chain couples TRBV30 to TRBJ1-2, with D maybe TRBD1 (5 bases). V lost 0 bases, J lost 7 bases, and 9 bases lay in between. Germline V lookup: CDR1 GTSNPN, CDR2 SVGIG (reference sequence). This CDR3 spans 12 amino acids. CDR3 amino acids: CAWSVTTAGYTF. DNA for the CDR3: TGTGCCTGGAGTGTAACGACAGCTGGCTACACCTTC.